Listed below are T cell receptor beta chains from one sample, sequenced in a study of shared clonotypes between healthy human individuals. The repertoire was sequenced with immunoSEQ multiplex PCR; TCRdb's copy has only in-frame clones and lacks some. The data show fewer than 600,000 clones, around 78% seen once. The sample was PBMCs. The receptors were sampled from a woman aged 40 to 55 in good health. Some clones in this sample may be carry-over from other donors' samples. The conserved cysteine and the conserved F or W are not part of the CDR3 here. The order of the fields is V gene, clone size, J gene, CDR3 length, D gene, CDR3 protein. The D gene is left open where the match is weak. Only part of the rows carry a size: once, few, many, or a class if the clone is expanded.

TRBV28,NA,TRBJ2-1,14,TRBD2,ATLLGGREAYNEQF
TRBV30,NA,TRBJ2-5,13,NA,AWSPGGVPLETQY
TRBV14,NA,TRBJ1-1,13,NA,ASSQYTGSYTEAF
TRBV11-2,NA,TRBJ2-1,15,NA,ASSPSGSIGPYNEQF
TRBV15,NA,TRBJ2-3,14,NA,ATSRGAGIHVDTQY
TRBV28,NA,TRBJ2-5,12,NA,ASSLFRVQETQY
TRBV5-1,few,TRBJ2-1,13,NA,ASSLAESSYNEQF
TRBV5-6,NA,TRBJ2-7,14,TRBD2,ASRKASSGLSYEQY
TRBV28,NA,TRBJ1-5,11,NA,ASSRTVNQPQH
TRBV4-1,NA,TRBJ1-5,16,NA,ASSQEPRSRGGEKPQH
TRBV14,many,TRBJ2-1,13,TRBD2,ASSPDLAGWNEQF
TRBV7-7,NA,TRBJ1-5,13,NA,ASSSRGDSNQPQH
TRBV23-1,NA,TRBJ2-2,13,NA,ASSPRVADTGELF
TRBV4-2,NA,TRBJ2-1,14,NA,ASSQDPLVGRNEQF
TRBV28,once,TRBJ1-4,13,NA,ASSSYLPTNEKLF
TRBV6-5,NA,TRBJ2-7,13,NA,ASSRGAGESYEQY
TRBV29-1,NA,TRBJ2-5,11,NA,SVDRPSMGTQY
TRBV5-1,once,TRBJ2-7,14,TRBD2,ASSLAFAGGPYEQY
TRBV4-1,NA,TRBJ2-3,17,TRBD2,ASSQTGLAGVLGTDTQY